A single sample gave rise to the 29 T cell receptor beta chains below, sequenced in a study of regulatory T cells in long-lasting Graves disease. Sequencing libraries for TCR beta were prepared with iRepertoire HTBI primers and Arm-PCR of CDR3 regions. One entry per CDR3 protein, called by TCRdb with MiXCR from the multiplex PCR reads. Seen here are fewer than 650,000 distinct CDR3 sequences, roughly 16% observed once, and the top ten hold 15% to 20%. Noted time point: newly diagnosed GD, antithyroid drugs for less than 3 months. RNA isolated from PBMCs was used to make the TCR library. Another study also made use of these data, one on T cells in Graves' hyperthyroidism and ophthalmopathy.

The sequencing here drew on peripheral blood mononuclear cells (PBMCs), taken at new diagnosis, from a patient treated with antithyroid drugs. The receptors derive from a young woman with Graves disease.

The V call is TRBV28, the J call TRBJ1-2, with 7 bases matching TRBD1. Trimming took 2 bases from V and 7 from J; bases not matched to a gene: 7. The germline V gene has CDR1 MDHEN and CDR2 SYDVKM. CDR3 length: 14 residues. This CDR3 is CASSLRGRESGYTF. The CDR3 bases are TGTGCCAGCAGTTTAAGGGGGCGCGAAAGTGGCTACACCTTC.

This clonotype was observed a few times. The chain recombines TRBV5-5 with TRBJ2-7, with a weak D call TRBD1 (6 bases). The V gene's germline CDR1 is SGHKS and CDR2 YYEKEE (reference sequence). Trimming cost V 4 bases and J 4 bases, with 18 bases left between them. The CDR3 totals 15 residues. The CDR3 region has the DNA TGTGCCAGCAGCCCACAAAGGACAGTAGGTTACGAGCAGTACTTC. Its translation: CASSPQRTVGYEQYF.

The chain carries TRBV30 and TRBJ2-3; TRBD2 aligns across 13 bases. Germline CDR1 reads GTSNPN; CDR2 reads SVGIG (reference sequence). The V and J ends lost 4 bases and 0 bases, in that order; junction bases with no gene match: 4. This CDR3 spans 16 amino acids. The CDR3 reads CAWTLGLAGSTDTQYF. In DNA, the CDR3 is TGTGCCTGGACCCTGGGACTAGCGGGGAGCACAGATACGCAGTATTTT. The whole variable domain, remainder taken from reference TRBV30 and TRBJ2-3, is SQTIHQWPATLVQPVGSPLSLECTVEGTSNPNLYWYRQAAGRGLQLLFYSVGIGQISSEVPQNLSASRPQDRQFILSSKKLLLSDSGFYLCAWTLGLAGSTDTQYFGPGTRLTVL.

In its sample, this clonotype was seen many times. DNA for the CDR3: TGTGCCATCAGGCGACAGGGGCTCTCTGGAAACACCATATATTTT. Translating gives CAIRRQGLSGNTIYF. The rearrangement uses TRBV10-3 and TRBJ1-3; 8 positions agree with TRBD1. After removal of 6 bases from V and 0 bases from J, the junction contained 4 bases not matched to a gene. The length of the CDR3 is 15 residues. Germline CDR1 reads ENHRY; CDR2 reads SYGVKD.

In this sample, this clonotype turned up many times. The chain couples TRBV20-1 to TRBJ2-7; TRBD1 matches 10 bases. Germline CDR1 DFQATT, CDR2 SNEGSKA (reference sequence). V lost 1 base and J lost 9; bases outside the gene matches: 9. The CDR3 totals 14 residues. The CDR3 DNA reads as TGCAGTGCTAGAGTTGGGACAGGGGTTGGCGTGCAGTACTTC. It is translated as CSARVGTGVGVQYF.

This clonotype was observed at least ten times. The genes are TRBV27 and TRBJ1-4, with TRBD1 matching over 10 bases. The CDR3 is made up of 15 amino acids. After removal of 6 bases from V and 6 bases from J, the junction contained 7 bases not matched to a gene. Germline CDR1 reads MNHEY; CDR2 reads SMNVEV (reference sequence). This CDR3 is CASRLDRGPHEKLFF. In DNA form, the CDR3 reads TGTGCCAGCAGACTTGACAGGGGGCCTCATGAAAAACTGTTTTTT.

This chain's CDR3 is CASSLSGIGDTQYF. The DNA for the CDR3 is TGTGCCAGCAGCTTATCCGGGATTGGCGATACGCAGTATTTT. The chain is built from TRBV5-5 and TRBJ2-3, with D possibly TRBD2 on 5 matching bases. The length of the CDR3 is 14 residues. Germline assignment: CDR1 SGHKS and CDR2 YYEKEE (reference sequence). The V end was cut by 2 bases, the J end by 6 bases, with 13 bases between.

This clonotype occurred many times. The genes are TRBV20-1 and TRBJ2-4; TRBD2 agrees at 11 bases. The CDR3 is 15 amino acids. CDR1 is DFQATT and CDR2 is SNEGSKA in the germline V gene (reference sequence). After removal of 6 bases from V and 3 bases from J, the junction contained 7 bases not matched to a gene. CDR3 DNA sequence: TGCAGTGCCGTAGCGGGAGGGCCAGGCAAAAACATTCAGTACTTC. Encoded protein: CSAVAGGPGKNIQYF.

This chain joins TRBV20-1 and TRBJ2-7; 7 bases agree with TRBD1. Germline loops: CDR1 DFQATT, CDR2 SNEGSKA (reference sequence). V gave up 5 bases and J gave up 2 bases; unmatched junction bases: 0. There are 11 residues in the CDR3. CDR3 DNA: TGCAGTGCTGGACAGGCCTACGAGCAGTACTTC. This translates into CSAGQAYEQYF.

This clonotype appeared a few times. This may come from a read error, since a much larger clone is one base off. This chain links TRBV2 with TRBJ2-7, with D unclear. Germline V gives CDR1 SNHLY, CDR2 FYNNEI. The CDR3 loop spans 12 amino acids. With 4 bases removed from V and 6 bases from J, the gap between germline ends came to 10 bases. Here the CDR3 reads CASSGEPLEQYF. CDR3 nucleotide sequence: TGTGCCAGCAGTGGGGAACCGCTCGAGCAGTACTTC.

In this sample, this clonotype turned up many times. This chain uses TRBV12-3 or TRBV12-4 with TRBJ2-7; the D gene is possibly TRBD2 (6 bases). The CDR3 is 14 amino acids. Trimming took 8 bases from V and 0 from J, leaving 14 bases between them. The CDR3 coding sequence is TGTGCCAGCCGAGTCGGGGGACCCTCCTACGAGCAGTACTTC. Translation: CASRVGGPSYEQYF.

J is TRBJ2-1 and V is TRBV3-1, with 7 positions matching TRBD2. Per the germline V gene, CDR1 is LGHDT and CDR2 is YNNKEL (reference sequence). V lost 0 bases, J lost 4 bases, and 6 bases stayed unmatched. The CDR3 has 16 residues. In DNA form, the CDR3 reads TGTGCCAGCAGCCAAGAAGGGGCTAGCGGTTACAATGAGCAGTTCTTC. As protein: CASSQEGASGYNEQFF.

The CDR3, as DNA: TGCGCCAGCAGCTTGGCAGGGGCGAACGTCTACAATGAGCAGTTCTTC. Translation: CASSLAGANVYNEQFF. The gene calls are TRBV5-1 and TRBJ2-1; D is perhaps TRBD1 (6 bases). Trimming took 0 bases from V and 3 from J, leaving 13 bases between them. This CDR3 is built from 16 residues. Germline CDR1 is SGHRS and CDR2 is YFSETQ.

This clonotype has more than one count but fewer than ten. The chain joins TRBV7-2 to TRBJ2-3; D remains unclear. V lost 3 bases to trimming and J lost 8 bases, with 9 bases between them. The CDR3 is 12 amino acids. The germline V gene encodes CDR1 SGHTA and CDR2 FQGNSA. The CDR3 nucleotides are TGTGCCAGCAGCTTGCCGCCCGGTACGCAGTATTTT. This encodes CASSLPPGTQYF.

This clonotype occurred a few times. V is TRBV28 and J is TRBJ2-7; a weak D match, TRBD1 (5 bases). The length of the CDR3 is 12 residues. Germline-derived CDR1 and CDR2 are MDHEN and SYDVKM. Trimming stripped 8 bases from V and 3 bases from J, with 11 bases between. This chain's CDR3 is CASQGPVYEQYF. The DNA for the CDR3 is TGTGCCAGCCAGGGTCCCGTCTACGAGCAGTACTTC.

This clonotype was picked up one time. A much larger clone differs from this one at a single base, so this may be a read error. The chain employs TRBV2 and TRBJ2-7; D not resolved. V dropped 3 bases and J dropped 3 bases, with 12 bases sitting between them. CDR3 size: 14 residues. Per germline, CDR1 SNHLY and CDR2 FYNNEI. CDR3 protein: CASSEPPGDYEQYF. CDR3 in DNA: TGTGCCAGCAGTGAGCCGCCAGGCGACTACGAGCAGTACTTC.

In its sample, this clonotype was seen many times. The rearrangement links TRBV9 to TRBJ1-6; TRBD1 is a possible D gene (6 bases). Germline CDR1 is SGDLS and CDR2 is YYNGEE. Trimming shortened V by 3 bases and J by 8 bases, and 12 bases separated the two germline ends. This CDR3 contains 14 residues. DNA for the CDR3: TGTGCCAGCAGCGAAACAGGGTTGTATTCACCCCTCCACTTT. This encodes CASSETGLYSPLHF.

The chain links TRBV20-1 to TRBJ1-1; unclear D gene. Between the trimmed V and J ends, which lost 0 bases and 5 bases, there was a span of 16 bases. This CDR3 contains 15 residues. Germline V gene lookup returns CDR1 DFQATT and CDR2 SNEGSKA (reference sequence). This CDR3 is CSARDLNLIGTEAFF. CDR3 nucleotides: TGCAGTGCTAGAGATTTAAACCTGATAGGGACTGAAGCTTTCTTT.

Here the CDR3 reads CASSSWGLALTDTQYF. CDR3 sequence (DNA): TGCGCCAGCAGCTCGTGGGGACTCGCGCTCACAGATACGCAGTATTTT. The genes are TRBV5-1 and TRBJ2-3; tentative D call: TRBD2 (6 bases). V lost 3 bases, J lost 2 bases, and 16 bases lay in between. CDR3 size: 16 residues. Looked up from germline, CDR1 is SGHRS and CDR2 is YFSETQ. Full variable domain (rest looked up from reference TRBV5-1 and TRBJ2-3): KAGVTQTPRYLIKTRGQQVTLSCSPISGHRSVSWYQQTPGQGLQFLFEYFSETQRNKGNFPGRFSGRQFSNSRSEMNVSTLELGDSALYLCASSSWGLALTDTQYFGPGTRLTVL.

This clonotype was seen ten or more times. V usage is TRBV11-2 and J usage is TRBJ1-2, with no clear D. Germline assignment: CDR1 SGHAT and CDR2 FQNNGV. Trimming took off 4 bases at V and 8 bases at J, with 14 bases between the two ends. The CDR3 is made up of 13 amino acids. DNA of the CDR3: TGTGCCAGCAGCTCCAATTCGCAGATCGGCTACACCTTC. It yields the protein CASSSNSQIGYTF.

The rearrangement joins TRBV10-1 to TRBJ2-2; possibly TRBD1 for D (5 bases). The V end lost 2 bases, the J end lost 6 bases, and 10 bases lay between the germline ends. From germline, CDR1 is WNHNN and CDR2 SYGVQD (reference sequence). The CDR3 contains 14 residues. This CDR3 reads CASSEIREPGELFF. CDR3 nucleotide sequence: TGCGCCAGCAGTGAGATCAGGGAACCCGGGGAGCTGTTTTTT.

This clonotype appeared many times. The genes are TRBV12-3 or TRBV12-4 and TRBJ2-1; weak D call: TRBD1 (5 bases). CDR3 length: 16 residues. V lost 7 bases and J 2 bases, leaving 18 bases between the germline ends. The CDR3 coding sequence is TGTGCCAGCACCGTAAGGGTTAGGGGCCCCTACAATGAGCAGTTCTTC. It yields the protein CASTVRVRGPYNEQFF.

Turning to this clonotype: A much more abundant neighbour one base away suggests this may be a read error. V and J are TRBV3-1 and TRBJ1-1, with TRBD1 matching 7 bases. This CDR3 region has 14 residues. The germline V gene encodes CDR1 LGHDT and CDR2 YNNKEL (reference sequence). The CDR3 region has the DNA TGTGCCGGCAGCCAAGGACAGGTGAACACTGAAGCTTTCTTT. Protein: CAGSQGQVNTEAFF.

This clonotype was counted ten times or more. The V and J genes are TRBV7-9 and TRBJ2-7; D remains unclear. The CDR3 runs 13 residues. Germline CDR1 is SEHNR and CDR2 is FQNEAQ (reference sequence). Trimming left V 3 bases short and J 4 bases short, with 10 bases between. CDR3 residues: CASSFDSTYEQYF. The CDR3 DNA reads TGTGCCAGCAGCTTTGACTCTACATACGAGCAGTACTTC.

There are a few counts of this clonotype. This rearrangement joins TRBV30 to TRBJ1-2; 12 nucleotides line up with TRBD1. V lost 4 bases, J lost 4 bases, and 13 bases stayed unmatched. There are 17 residues in the CDR3. Per the germline V gene, CDR1 is GTSNPN and CDR2 is SVGIG (reference sequence). CDR3 amino acids: CAWTPGTGGASSYGYTF. The CDR3, as DNA: TGTGCCTGGACCCCAGGGACAGGGGGCGCCTCCTCCTATGGCTACACCTTC.

The V and J genes are TRBV7-9 and TRBJ1-2, with 9 nucleotides matching TRBD1. CDR3 size: 15 residues. Per the germline V gene, CDR1 is SEHNR and CDR2 is FQNEAQ (reference sequence). V lost 4 bases, J lost 8 bases, and 11 bases stayed unmatched. The chain's CDR3 is CASSSIQGALGGYTF. As DNA, the CDR3 is TGTGCCAGCAGCTCAATACAGGGGGCGCTTGGAGGCTACACCTTC.

As concerns this clonotype: A much bigger clone sits one base away, suggesting this may be a read error. The chain uses TRBV6-1 and TRBJ2-3, with a possible D match to TRBD1 (6 bases). The CDR3 consists of 18 residues. Germline V gene lookup returns CDR1 MNHNS and CDR2 SASEGT. In DNA, the CDR3 is TGTGCCAGCACTAACCACCGCTCGACAGGTTCCCGCACAGATGCGCAGTATTTT. This encodes CASTNHRSTGSRTDAQYF.

V is TRBV20-1 and J is TRBJ1-1; no reliable D call. With 2 bases removed from V and 0 bases from J, the gap between germline ends came to 10 bases. Germline-derived CDR1 and CDR2 are DFQATT and SNEGSKA (reference sequence). The CDR3 has 14 residues. CDR3 amino acids: CSARMGSMNTEAFF. The CDR3 bases are TGCAGTGCTAGAATGGGCAGCATGAACACTGAAGCTTTCTTT.

This clonotype was observed many times. This CDR3 reads CASNRQGPRYEQYF. The CDR3 DNA reads TGTGCCAGCAACAGACAGGGGCCTCGCTACGAGCAGTACTTC. The rearrangement links TRBV2 to TRBJ2-7; TRBD1 aligns across 8 bases. The length of the CDR3 is 14 residues. V trimming: 7 bases; J trimming: 3 bases; junction bases outside the gene matches: 8. CDR1 SNHLY and CDR2 FYNNEI come from the germline V gene.